This T cell receptor beta chain was sequenced during a study of neurological immune-mediated disorders (dated by TCRdb to the late 2010s). About the study as a whole: Peripheral blood TCR-beta repertoires from HTLV-I-associated myelopathy (HAM/TSP) patients, multiple sclerosis patients and healthy controls were compared by UMI-based sequencing. The approximately 99 TCR-beta libraries included longitudinal samples, technical triplicates and paired sorted CD4+ and CD8+ T-cell subsets alongside PBMC samples. The cohort was made up of around 70 subjects, consisting of 15 or so HAM/TSP patients, 34 multiple sclerosis patients and around 20 healthy controls. Broad study findings and their caveats: TCR clonal expansion was highest in HAM/TSP patients and lowest in MS patients, with MS patients falling below even healthy controls. No identical CDR3 amino acid sequences were shared among expanded clones across subjects, suggesting private TCR-beta repertoires in all groups.

To synthesize cDNA, template-switch 5'RACE was performed with a primer carrying a 10-nucleotide random unique molecular identifier so that each TCR transcript was tagged. Over 180 million TCR-beta sequences, covering 15-18 subjects, were produced in each sequencing run. The RNeasy kit was used to extract total RNA. The KAPA Real-time Library Amplification kit was used to amplify TCR-beta VDJ regions with primers for the TCR constant region and the 5'RACE anchor. Sample indexes and Illumina adaptors were added in a first PCR, after which library yield was increased in a second PCR. The roughly 650 bp TCR product was size-selected on a 2% E-gel SizeSelection system after Ampure bead purification. Before pooling, libraries had their quality checked on a Bioanalyzer, their concentration measured with Qubit, and their quantity determined with the Kapa Library Quantification kit. An Illumina HiSeq 2500 sequenced the libraries paired-end 2 x 150 bp. To increase sequence diversity, roughly 24-31% phiX was spiked into each library pool. On the study's bioinformatics: The UMI-based MiGEC pipeline processed quality-filtered reads and removed over 85% of raw TCR sequences during error correction. IMGT germline references were used for aligning VDJ genes, and each clonotype was defined as a unique CDR3 amino acid sequence together with its V-J genes. Clonal expansion, Shannon diversity and CDR3 relatedness were evaluated with VDJtools (CalcPairwiseDistances, ClusterSamples), while phylogenetic trees were built in CLCbio workbench. Clones with at least 8 unique UMIs were defined as expanded, with this threshold being based on coefficient-of-variation modelling across technical triplicates. TCRdb reanalyzed the raw reads on its own, using fastp at Q25 for trimming and MiXCR for clone calling, and kept in-frame beta chains. For every CDR3 protein sequence, its rows merge into one entry that carries the most common genes and DNA. The V and J calls come from TCRdb's annotation, not from the publication. Counted in this sample were roughly 76,000 distinct CDR3 sequences; 14% of them appeared once. In total, the top ten clones hold around 6.8% of the sample.

CDR1 and CDR2 are read off the germline V gene as SGHVS and FNYEAQ. The CDR3 runs 15 residues from the cysteine to the phenylalanine. The read is trimmed to its CDR3 DNA, 45 bases read in frame from base 1. The germline V and J ends show losses of 5 bases and 1 base respectively, and no gene match explains 8 bases of the junction. This clonotype has a count of ten or more. Its antigen has not been determined. No per-base quality is available; no much larger clone lies one base away. Healthy controls were blood bank volunteers in Maryland, USA. Libraries from unsorted PBMCs were made from 2 million PBMCs kept in RNAlater at -80 degrees C until RNA extraction. Peripheral blood was subjected to Ficoll-Hypaque density gradient centrifugation to isolate PBMCs, which were then cryopreserved in liquid nitrogen.

This TCR was sampled from a woman aged 45-65 years in good health. The material sequenced was PBMCs. This chain is built from TRBV7-6 and TRBJ2-7, with 7 junctional bases fitting TRBD1. The bases are TGTGCCAGCAGCGAAGGGACAGATCCGTCCTACGAGCAGTACTTC. Translated, this is CASSEGTDPSYEQYF.